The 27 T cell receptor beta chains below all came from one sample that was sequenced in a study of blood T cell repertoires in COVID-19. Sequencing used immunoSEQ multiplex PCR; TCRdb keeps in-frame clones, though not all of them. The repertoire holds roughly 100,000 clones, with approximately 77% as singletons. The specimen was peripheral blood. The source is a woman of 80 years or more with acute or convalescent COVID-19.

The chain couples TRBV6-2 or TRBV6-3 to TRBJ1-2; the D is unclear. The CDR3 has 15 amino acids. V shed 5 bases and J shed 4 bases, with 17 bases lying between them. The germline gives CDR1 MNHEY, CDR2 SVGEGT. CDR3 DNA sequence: TGTGCCAGCAGTCGGCGGGGAGACCCGTTCTATGGCTACACCTTC. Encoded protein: CASSRRGDPFYGYTF.

The CDR3 DNA reads TGTGCCAGCAGTTATCAGGCAGGCTCCTACAATGAGCAGTTCTTC. It encodes CASSYQAGSYNEQFF. The rearrangement links TRBV6-6 to TRBJ2-1; no reliable D call. V was trimmed by 3 bases and J by 0 bases, leaving 9 bases between them. CDR1 and CDR2 (germline): MNHNY, SVGAGI (reference sequence). This CDR3 is 15 amino acids long.

CDR3 bases: TGTGCCAGCAGCGTAGGGGCAGGGGGCCACACTGAAGCTTTCTTT. It encodes CASSVGAGGHTEAFF. This chain links TRBV9 with TRBJ1-1; the match to TRBD1 covers 8 bases. Germline CDR1 reads SGDLS; CDR2 reads YYNGEE. CDR3 length equals 15 residues. V lost 0 bases and J lost 3; bases outside the gene matches: 4.

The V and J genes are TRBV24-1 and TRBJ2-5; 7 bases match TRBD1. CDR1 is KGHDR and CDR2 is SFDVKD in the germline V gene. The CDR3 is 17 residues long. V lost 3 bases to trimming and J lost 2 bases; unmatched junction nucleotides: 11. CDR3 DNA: TGTGCCACCAGTGATCTTCACACCGGGACAGCACAAGAGACCCAGTACTTC. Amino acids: CATSDLHTGTAQETQYF.

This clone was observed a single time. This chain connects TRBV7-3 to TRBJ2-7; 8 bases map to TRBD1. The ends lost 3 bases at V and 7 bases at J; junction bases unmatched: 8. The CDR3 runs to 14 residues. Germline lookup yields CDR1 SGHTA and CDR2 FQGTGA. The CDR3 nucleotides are TGTGCCAGCAGCTTCGGGACAGGCACTGGAGAGCAGTACTTC. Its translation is CASSFGTGTGEQYF.

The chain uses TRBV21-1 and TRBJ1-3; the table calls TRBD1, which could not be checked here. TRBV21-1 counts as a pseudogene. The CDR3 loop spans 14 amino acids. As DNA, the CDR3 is TGTGCCAGCGCAGACAAAGCCTCTGGAAACACCATATATTTT. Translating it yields CASADKASGNTIYF.

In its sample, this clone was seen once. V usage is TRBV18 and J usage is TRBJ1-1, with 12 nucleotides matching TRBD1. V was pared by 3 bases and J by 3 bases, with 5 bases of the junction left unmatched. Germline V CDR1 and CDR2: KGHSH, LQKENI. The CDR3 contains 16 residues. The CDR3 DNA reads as TGTGCCAGCTCACCCGGGACAGGGGGCGCAGACACTGAAGCTTTCTTT. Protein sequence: CASSPGTGGADTEAFF.

CDR3: CASRTDYVTSGANVLTF. In nucleotides, the CDR3 is TGCGCCAGCAGGACAGATTATGTTACATCTGGGGCCAACGTCCTGACTTTC. This chain links TRBV4-3 with TRBJ2-6; TRBD1 might be the D (5 bases). The germline V gene encodes CDR1 LGHNA and CDR2 YSLEER. This CDR3 contains 17 residues. The V gene lost 6 bases and the J gene lost 1 base, with 16 bases spanning the gap.

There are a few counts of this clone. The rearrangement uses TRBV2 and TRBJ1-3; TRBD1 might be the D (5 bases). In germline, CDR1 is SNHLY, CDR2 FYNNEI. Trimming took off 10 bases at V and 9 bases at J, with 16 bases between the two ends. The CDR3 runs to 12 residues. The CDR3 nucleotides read TGTGCCATCGCGGGACCCGGTGGCACCATATATTTT. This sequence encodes CAIAGPGGTIYF.

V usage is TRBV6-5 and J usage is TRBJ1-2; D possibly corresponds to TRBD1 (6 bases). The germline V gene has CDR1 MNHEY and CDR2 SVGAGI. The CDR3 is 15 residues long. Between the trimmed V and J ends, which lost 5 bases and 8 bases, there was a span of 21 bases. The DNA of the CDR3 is TGTGCCAGCAGTAAACCGGGAGGGGGAGGGGTCGGCTACACCTTC. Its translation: CASSKPGGGGVGYTF.

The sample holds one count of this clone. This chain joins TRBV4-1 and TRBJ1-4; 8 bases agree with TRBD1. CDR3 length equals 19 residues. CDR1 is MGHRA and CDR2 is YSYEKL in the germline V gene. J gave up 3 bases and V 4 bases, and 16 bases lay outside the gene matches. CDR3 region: CASSRRRLTGEGSNEKLFF. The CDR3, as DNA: TGCGCCAGCAGCCGCCGAAGACTGACAGGGGAGGGATCTAATGAAAAACTGTTTTTT.

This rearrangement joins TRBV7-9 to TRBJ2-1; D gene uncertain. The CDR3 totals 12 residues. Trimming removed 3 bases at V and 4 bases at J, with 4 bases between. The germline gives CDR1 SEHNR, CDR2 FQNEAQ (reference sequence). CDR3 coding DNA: TGTGCCAGCAGCTTGTCTTACAATGAGCAGTTCTTC. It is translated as CASSLSYNEQFF. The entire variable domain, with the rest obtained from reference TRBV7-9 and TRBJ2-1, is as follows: DTGVSQNPRHKITKRGQNVTFRCDPISEHNRLYWYRQTLGQGPEFLTYFQNEAQLEKSRLLSDRFSAERPKGSFSTLEIQRTEQGDSAMYLCASSLSYNEQFFGPGTRLTVL.

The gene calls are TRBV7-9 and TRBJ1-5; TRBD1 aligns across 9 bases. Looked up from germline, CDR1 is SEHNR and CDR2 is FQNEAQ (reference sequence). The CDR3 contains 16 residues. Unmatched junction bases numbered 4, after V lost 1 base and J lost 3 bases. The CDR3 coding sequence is TGTGCCAGCAGCTTAGGGGGACAGGGTTTCAATCAGCCCCAGCATTTT. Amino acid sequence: CASSLGGQGFNQPQHF.

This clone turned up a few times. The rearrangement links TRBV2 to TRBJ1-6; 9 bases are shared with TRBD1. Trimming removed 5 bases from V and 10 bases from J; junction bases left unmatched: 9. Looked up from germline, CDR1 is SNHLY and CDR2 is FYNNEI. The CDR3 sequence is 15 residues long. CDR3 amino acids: CASSINRGRGSPLHF. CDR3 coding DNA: TGTGCCAGCAGTATTAACAGGGGGCGAGGCTCACCCCTCCACTTT.

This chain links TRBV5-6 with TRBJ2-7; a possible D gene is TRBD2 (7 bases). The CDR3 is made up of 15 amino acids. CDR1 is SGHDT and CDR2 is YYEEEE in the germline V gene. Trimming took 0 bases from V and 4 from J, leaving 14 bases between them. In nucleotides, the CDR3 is TGTGCCAGCAGCTTGGGGCGGGGGCGAGGGTACGAGCAGTACTTC. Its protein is CASSLGRGRGYEQYF.

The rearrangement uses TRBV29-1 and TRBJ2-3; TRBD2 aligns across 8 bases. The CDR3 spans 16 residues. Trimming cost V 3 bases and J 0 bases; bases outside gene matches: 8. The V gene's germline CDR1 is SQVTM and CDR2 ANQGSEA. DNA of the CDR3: TGCAGCGTTGACCCTACTAGCGGCTCTAGCACAGATACGCAGTATTTT. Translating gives CSVDPTSGSSTDTQYF.

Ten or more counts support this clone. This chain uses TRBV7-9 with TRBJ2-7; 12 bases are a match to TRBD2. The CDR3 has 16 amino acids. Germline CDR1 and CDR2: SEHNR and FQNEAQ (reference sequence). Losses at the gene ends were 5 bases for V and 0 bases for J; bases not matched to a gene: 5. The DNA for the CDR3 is TGTGCCAGCAGCCGGGGGACTAGCGGGCCCTCCTACGAGCAGTACTTC. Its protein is CASSRGTSGPSYEQYF.

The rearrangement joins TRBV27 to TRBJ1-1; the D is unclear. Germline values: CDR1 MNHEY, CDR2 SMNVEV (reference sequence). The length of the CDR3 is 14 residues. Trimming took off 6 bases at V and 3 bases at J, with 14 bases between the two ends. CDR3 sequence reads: CASRQLLQDTEAFF. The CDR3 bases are TGTGCCAGCAGGCAACTCCTTCAGGACACTGAAGCTTTCTTT.

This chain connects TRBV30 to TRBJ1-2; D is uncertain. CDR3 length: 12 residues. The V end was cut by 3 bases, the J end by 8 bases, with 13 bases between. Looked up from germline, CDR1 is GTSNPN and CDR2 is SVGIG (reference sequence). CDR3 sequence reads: CAWRTRSPGYTF. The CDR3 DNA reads TGTGCCTGGAGAACCAGGTCCCCAGGCTACACCTTC. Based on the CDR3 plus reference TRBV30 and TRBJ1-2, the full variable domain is SQTIHQWPATLVQPVGSPLSLECTVEGTSNPNLYWYRQAAGRGLQLLFYSVGIGQISSEVPQNLSASRPQDRQFILSSKKLLLSDSGFYLCAWRTRSPGYTFGSGTRLTVV.

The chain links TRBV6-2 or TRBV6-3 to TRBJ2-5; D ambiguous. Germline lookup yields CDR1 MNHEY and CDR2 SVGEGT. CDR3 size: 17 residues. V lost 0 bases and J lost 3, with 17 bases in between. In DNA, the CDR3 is TGTGCCAGCAGTTACTCCCCGGATCGGCAGGCCGAAGAGACCCAGTACTTC. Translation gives CASSYSPDRQAEETQYF.

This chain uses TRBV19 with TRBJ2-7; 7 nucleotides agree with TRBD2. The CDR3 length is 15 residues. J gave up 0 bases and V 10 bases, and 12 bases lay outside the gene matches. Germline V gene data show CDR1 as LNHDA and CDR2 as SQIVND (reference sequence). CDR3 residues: CATTESGASSYEQYF. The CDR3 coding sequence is TGTGCCACCACCGAAAGCGGGGCTAGCTCCTACGAGCAGTACTTC.

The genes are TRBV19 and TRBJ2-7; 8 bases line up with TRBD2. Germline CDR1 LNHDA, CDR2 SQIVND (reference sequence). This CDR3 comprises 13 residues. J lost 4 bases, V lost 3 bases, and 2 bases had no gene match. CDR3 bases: TGTGCCAGTAGTATGGGCGGGGGGTACGAGCAGTACTTC. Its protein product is CASSMGGGYEQYF.

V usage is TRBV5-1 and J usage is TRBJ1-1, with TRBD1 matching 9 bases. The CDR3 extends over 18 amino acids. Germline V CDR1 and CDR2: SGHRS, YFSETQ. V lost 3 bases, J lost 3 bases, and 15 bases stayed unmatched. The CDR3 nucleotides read TGCGCCAGCAGCTATAACATCCCGGGACAGGGAAGGGACACTGAAGCTTTCTTT. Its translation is CASSYNIPGQGRDTEAFF.

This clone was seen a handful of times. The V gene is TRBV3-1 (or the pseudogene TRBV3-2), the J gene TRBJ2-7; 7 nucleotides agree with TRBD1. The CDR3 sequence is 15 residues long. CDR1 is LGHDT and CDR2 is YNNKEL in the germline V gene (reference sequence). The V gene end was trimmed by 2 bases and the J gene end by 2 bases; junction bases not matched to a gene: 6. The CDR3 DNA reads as TGTGCCAGCAGCCAATGGGGGACAGCTGCCTACGAGCAGTACTTC. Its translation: CASSQWGTAAYEQYF.

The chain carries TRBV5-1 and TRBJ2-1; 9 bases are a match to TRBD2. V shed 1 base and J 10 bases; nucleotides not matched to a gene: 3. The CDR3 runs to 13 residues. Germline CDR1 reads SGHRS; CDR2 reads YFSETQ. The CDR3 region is CASSLRLAGEQFF. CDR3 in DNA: TGCGCCAGCAGCTTGAGGCTAGCGGGGGAGCAGTTCTTC.

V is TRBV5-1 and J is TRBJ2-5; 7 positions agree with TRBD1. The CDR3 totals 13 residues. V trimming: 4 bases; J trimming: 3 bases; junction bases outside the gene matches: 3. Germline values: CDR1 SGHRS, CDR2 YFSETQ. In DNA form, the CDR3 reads TGCGCCAGCAGCGTCGGGACAGAAGAGACCCAGTACTTC. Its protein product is CASSVGTEETQYF.

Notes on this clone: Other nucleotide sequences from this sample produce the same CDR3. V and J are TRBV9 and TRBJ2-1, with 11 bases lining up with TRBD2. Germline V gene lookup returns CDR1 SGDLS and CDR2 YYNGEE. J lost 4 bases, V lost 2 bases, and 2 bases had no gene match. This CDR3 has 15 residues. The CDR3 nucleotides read TGTGCCAGCAGCGTTGGGACTAGCGGTTACAATGAGCAGTTCTTC. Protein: CASSVGTSGYNEQFF.